This T cell receptor (beta chain) was retrieved from a study of lymphopenia after photon versus proton radiotherapy. Germline values: CDR1 SGDLS, CDR2 YYNGEE. The CDR3 length is 21 residues. V lost 4 bases to trimming and J lost 9 bases; unmatched junction nucleotides: 24. This clone appeared a single time. Produced via immunoSEQ multiplex PCR; TCRdb's table is partial and in-frame only. Of roughly 14,000 clones in the sample, 82% are singletons; the top ten hold roughly 29%. The starting material was peripheral blood, obtained from a patient treated with photon-based radiotherapy. The chain employs TRBV9 and TRBJ2-1, with TRBD2 identical over 14 bases. This TCR derives from a man aged 45-65 years with gastric cancer. The CDR3 here is CASSPSFRLAGGPDLGPEQFF. The DNA of the CDR3 is TGTGCCAGCAGCCCCTCATTCAGACTAGCGGGGGGGCCGGACCTTGGTCCTGAGCAGTTCTTC. Variable domain in full (rest from reference TRBV9 and TRBJ2-1): DSGVTQTPKHLITATGQRVTLRCSPRSGDLSVYWYQQSLDQGLQFLIQYYNGEERAKGNILERFSAQQFPDLHSELNLSSLELGDSALYFCASSPSFRLAGGPDLGPEQFFGPGTRLTVL.